This TCR beta chain emerged from a study of blood T cell repertoires in COVID-19. Across the study: Material from acute and convalescent COVID-19 was sourced from the United States, Italy and Spain.

Per the original data handling: Using reference gene primer amplification, nucleated cell counts were estimated. Sequencing used immunoSEQ multiplex PCR; TCRdb keeps in-frame clones, though not all of them. That table supplies the V and J calls and clone size; D and trimming were determined from the DNA. Of fewer than 250,000 clones in the sample, 65% to 85% were seen once. The germline V gene has CDR1 SGDLS and CDR2 YYNGEE. The CDR3 extends over 15 amino acids. Losses at the gene ends were 4 bases for V and 0 bases for J; bases not matched to a gene: 6. Participants spanned ages about 18 to 100 years and resided in some 22 US areas. Recovered Cohort 3 donors showed two negative PCRs, clearance, or symptom resolution.

The V gene is TRBV9, the J gene TRBJ2-7; the match to TRBD1 covers 8 bases. Material for sequencing was PBMCs or T cells enriched from blood (not recorded which). This clonotype was sampled from a young woman who had recovered from COVID-19. The CDR3 protein is CASSFSTGASYEQYF. DNA for the CDR3: TGTGCCAGCAGCTTTTCGACAGGGGCCTCCTACGAGCAGTACTTC.